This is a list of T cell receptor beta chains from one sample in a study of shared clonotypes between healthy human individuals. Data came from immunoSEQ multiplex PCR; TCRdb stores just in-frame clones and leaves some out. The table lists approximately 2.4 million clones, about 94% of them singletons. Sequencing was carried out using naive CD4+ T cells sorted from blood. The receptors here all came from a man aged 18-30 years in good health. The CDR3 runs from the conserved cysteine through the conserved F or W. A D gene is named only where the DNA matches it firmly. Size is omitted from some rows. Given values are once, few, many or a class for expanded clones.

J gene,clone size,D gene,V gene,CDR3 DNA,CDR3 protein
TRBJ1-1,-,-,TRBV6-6,TGTGCCAGCAGCCCACCAGGGTCCATGAACACTGAAGCTTTCTTT,CASSPPGSMNTEAFF
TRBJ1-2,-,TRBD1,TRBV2,TGTGCCAGCGCGGCGCCAGGGGGAAACTATGGCTACACCTTC,CASAAPGGNYGYTF
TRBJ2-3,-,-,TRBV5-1,TGCGCCAGCAGGAGCGTTGGCACAGATACGCAGTATTTT,CASRSVGTDTQYF
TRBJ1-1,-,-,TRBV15,TGTGCCACCAGCAGGACCAGGGGCGCGATAGAAAACACTGAAGCTTTCTTT,CATSRTRGAIENTEAFF
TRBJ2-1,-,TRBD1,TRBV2,TGTGCCAGCGTGAACAGGGGCACTGAGCAGTTCTTC,CASVNRGTEQFF
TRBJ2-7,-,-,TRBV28,TGTGCCAGCAGTTTCGGGCATTCCTACGAGCAGTACTTC,CASSFGHSYEQYF
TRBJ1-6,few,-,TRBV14,TGTGCCAGCAGCTCTATAACTTATGGCCCCCTCCACTTT,CASSSITYGPLHF
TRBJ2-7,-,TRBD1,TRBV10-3,TGTGCCATCAACAAACAGGGGTACGAGCAGTACTTC,CAINKQGYEQYF
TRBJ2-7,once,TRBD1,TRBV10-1,TGCGCCAGCAGTGAAGGGACAGGGGGCTCCTACGAGCAGTACTTC,CASSEGTGGSYEQYF
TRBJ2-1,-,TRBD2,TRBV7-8,TGTGCCAGCAGCCCGACACTGGCGGGGGGCTACAATGAGCAGTTCTTC,CASSPTLAGGYNEQFF
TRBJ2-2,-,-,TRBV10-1,TGCGCCAGCCAACCCAACACGAACACCGGGGAGCTGTTTTTT,CASQPNTNTGELFF
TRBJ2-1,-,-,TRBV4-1,TGCGCCAGCAGCCTACGCGGGACGCCGTGGGACAATGAGCAGTTCTTC,CASSLRGTPWDNEQFF
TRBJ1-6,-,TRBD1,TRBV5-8,TGTGCCAGCAGCAGGGACAGGGGAAATTCACCCCTCCACTTT,CASSRDRGNSPLHF
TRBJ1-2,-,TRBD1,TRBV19,TGTGCCAGTAGTATAGCCCTCCCCGGGACAGGGGTCGGCTACACCTTC,CASSIALPGTGVGYTF
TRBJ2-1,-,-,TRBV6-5,TGTGCCAGCAGTGACACGGGACCCAGGGATGAGCAGTTCTTC,CASSDTGPRDEQFF